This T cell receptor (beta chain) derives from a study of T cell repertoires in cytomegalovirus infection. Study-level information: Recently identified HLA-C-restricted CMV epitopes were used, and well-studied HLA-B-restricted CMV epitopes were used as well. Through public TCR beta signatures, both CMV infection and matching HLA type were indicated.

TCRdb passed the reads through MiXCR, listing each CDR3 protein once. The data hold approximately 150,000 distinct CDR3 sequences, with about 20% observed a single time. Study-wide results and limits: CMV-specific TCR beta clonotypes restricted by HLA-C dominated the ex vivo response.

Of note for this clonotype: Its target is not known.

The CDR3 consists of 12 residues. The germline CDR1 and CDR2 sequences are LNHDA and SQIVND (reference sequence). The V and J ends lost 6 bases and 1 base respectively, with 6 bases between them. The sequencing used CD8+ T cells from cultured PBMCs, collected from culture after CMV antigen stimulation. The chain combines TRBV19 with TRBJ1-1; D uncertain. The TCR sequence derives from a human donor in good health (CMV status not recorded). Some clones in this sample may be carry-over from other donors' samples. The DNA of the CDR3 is TGTGCCAGTAGACCGACGAACACTGAAGCTTTCTTT. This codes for CASRPTNTEAFF.